This T cell receptor (beta chain) was captured in a study of blood T cell repertoires in COVID-19. Study overall: Both acute and convalescent COVID-19 samples were obtained from the United States, Italy and Spain. The analysed material was cDNA or gDNA that came from T cells, B-cell-depleted T cells, or PBMCs.

The CDR3 sequence is 16 residues long. Germline V lookup: CDR1 MGHRA, CDR2 YSYEKL. The germline V and J ends were trimmed by 2 bases and 3 bases, with 13 bases remaining between them. As originally analysed: Scientists estimated how many nucleated cells there were by amplifying reference gene primers. TCRdb keeps only in-frame clones here, not all; method: immunoSEQ multiplex PCR. V and J calls and clone size are those listed in that table; D and trimming were worked out from the DNA. This table has about 150,000 clones, about 86% appearing once. The clonotype comes from a woman aged 55-70 years with acute or convalescent COVID-19. The sequencing input was peripheral blood. The chain is built from TRBV4-1 and TRBJ1-4; possible D gene TRBD1, 6 bases. CDR3 coding DNA: TGCGCCAGCAGCCAAAAAACAGGGAGCCCTAATGAAAAACTGTTTTTT. Encoded protein: CASSQKTGSPNEKLFF.